The text below deals with one T cell receptor (beta chain). Its target is not known. Healthy control subjects consisted of blood donors (median age about 57 years, range roughly 20-75; 45% to 65% female). J lost 6 bases, V lost 0 bases, and 7 bases had no gene match. The CDR3 totals 15 residues. Germline CDR1 and CDR2: SGHTS and YDEGEE. TCRdb's table, derived via immunoSEQ multiplex PCR, lists solely in-frame clones and lacks some. The sample lists approximately 20,000 clones, 82% occurring once. This sample was included in a study of somatic mutations in cytotoxic T cells in rheumatoid arthritis. Study-wide findings and caveats: Age-dependent increases in CD8+ clonality occurred in rheumatoid arthritis patients but not in healthy controls. CD8+ T-cell clonality showed no significant difference between rheumatoid arthritis patients and age-matched healthy controls.

The chain carries TRBV5-8 and TRBJ1-1; 8 bases line up with TRBD1. This receptor was obtained from a woman aged 50 to 60 in good health. Sequencing was carried out using CD8+ T cells sorted from blood. As DNA, the CDR3 is TGTGCCAGCAGCTTGGTTGGACAGGGTTACGCTGAAGCTTTCTTT. Translation gives CASSLVGQGYAEAFF. The full variable domain, with the rest looked up from reference TRBV5-8 and TRBJ1-1, is EAGVTQSPTHLIKTRGQQATLRCSPISGHTSVYWYQQALGLGLQFLLWYDEGEERNRGNFPPRFSGRQFPNYSSELNVNALELEDSALYLCASSLVGQGYAEAFFGQGTRLTVV.